Sequencing of this T cell receptor (beta chain) was carried out in a study of tumor-infiltrating lymphocytes in primary liver carcinoma. Study information: Donors had hepatocellular carcinoma or combined HCC and intrahepatic cholangiocarcinoma.

Making TCR beta cDNA involved approximately 530 ng total RNA and a constant-region primer. Researchers made the TCR beta libraries by running three nested multiplex PCR rounds with slightly modified ARM-PCR. For 10 cycles apiece, the opening two PCR rounds ran with TRBV1-TRBV30 forward primers and a C-beta reverse primer. TCRdb called the multiplex PCR reads again in MiXCR, with one record for every CDR3 protein. The sample lists about 120,000 distinct CDR3 sequences, about 68% occurring once. Co-extracted RNA and DNA came from around 20-30 mg of unsorted bulk tissue. Comments on this clonotype: The germline gene is not matched at one end of the junction; a read error may be the cause.

This CDR3 has 15 amino acids. Germline CDR1 and CDR2: SGHRS and YFSETQ. The TCR comes from a woman aged 55-70 years with primary liver carcinoma and hepatitis B virus infection. What was sequenced was liver tumor tissue from sampling region 1. Described subset: tumor region T1, superior pole. The rearrangement links TRBV5-1 to TRBJ2-7; 7 bases map to TRBD2. The CDR3 spells CTSSLGGIGSYEQYF. DNA for the CDR3: TGCACCAGCAGCTTGGGGGGGATCGGTTCCTACGAGCAGTACTTC.